Each of the 14 T cell receptor beta chains below was sequenced from the same sample in a study of beta chain features in type 1 diabetes. Every bit of the isolated RNA underwent reverse transcription, so sequencing read expressed TCRB transcripts. Generated by immunoSEQ multiplex PCR, the TCRdb table keeps only in-frame clones and is missing some. The sample holds roughly 140,000 clones; over 8.5% are singletons and the top ten take about 2%. Material: central memory CD4+ T cells from blood. Receptor source: a young man in good health.

The V and J genes are TRBV7-2 and TRBJ2-7, with 7 bases fitting TRBD1. V gave up 2 bases and J gave up 2 bases; unmatched junction bases: 6. CDR1 and CDR2 from the germline V gene are SGHTA and FQGNSA. This CDR3 has 15 amino acids. The DNA for the CDR3 is TGTGCCAGCAGCTTATTCGGACAGGCAACCTACGAGCAGTACTTC. The encoded protein is CASSLFGQATYEQYF.

This clone was seen a few times. V usage is TRBV5-4 and J usage is TRBJ2-1; 7 bases match TRBD2. CDR3 length: 15 residues. Germline CDR1 reads SGHNT; CDR2 reads YYREEE (reference sequence). V dropped 4 bases and J dropped 5; count of bases not matched to a gene: 9. CDR3 amino acids: CASSLSSGNHNEQFF. DNA of the CDR3: TGTGCCAGCAGCCTATCTAGCGGCAATCACAATGAGCAGTTCTTC.

CDR3 loop: CASSQVDLVNTGELFF. DNA of the CDR3: TGCGCCAGCAGCCAAGTCGACCTGGTGAACACCGGGGAGCTGTTTTTT. This rearrangement joins TRBV4-1 to TRBJ2-2; D uncertain. Trimming cost V 1 base and J 1 base, with 10 bases left between them. CDR1 is MGHRA, CDR2 YSYEKL, per germline. The CDR3 covers 16 residues.

This chain's CDR3 is CASSLEGTQYF. CDR3 nucleotide sequence: TGTGCCAGCAGTTTAGAGGGGACCCAGTACTTC. The chain links TRBV28 to TRBJ2-5; the D gene is possibly TRBD2 (5 bases). V was trimmed by 2 bases and J by 7 bases, leaving 5 bases between them. Germline V gene data show CDR1 as MDHEN and CDR2 as SYDVKM. The length of the CDR3 is 11 residues.

A few counts support this clone. An end of the junction does not agree with germline; a read error may underlie this. The chain employs TRBV7-7 and TRBJ2-7, with D perhaps given as TRBD1 or TRBD2 (6 bases each). The CDR3 covers 13 residues. CDR1 is SSHAT, CDR2 FNYEAQ, per germline (reference sequence). The CDR3 here is CASSLEGGYEQYF. Written as DNA, the CDR3 is TGTGCTAGCAGCTTAGAGGGGGGCTACGAGCAGTACTTC.

This chain links TRBV7-2 with TRBJ1-1, with TRBD1 matching 9 bases. The germline V gene encodes CDR1 SGHTA and CDR2 FQGNSA. Germline trimming cut 5 bases from V and 2 bases from J; bases unmatched to any gene: 3. CDR3 length: 14 residues. This CDR3 is CASSPGQGNTEAFF. The CDR3 coding sequence is TGTGCCAGCAGCCCGGGACAGGGTAACACTGAAGCTTTCTTT.

This clone was observed many times. V usage is TRBV25-1 and J usage is TRBJ2-2; D may be TRBD1 (5 bases). V shed 4 bases and J shed 0 bases, with 9 bases lying between them. The CDR3 totals 15 residues. Per germline, CDR1 MGHDK and CDR2 SYGVNS. The CDR3 protein is CASSVDRANTGELFF. Written as DNA, the CDR3 is TGTGCCAGCAGTGTTGACAGAGCGAACACCGGGGAGCTGTTTTTT.

The chain employs TRBV5-1 and TRBJ1-5, with 9 bases that match TRBD1. With 3 bases clipped from V and 6 bases from J, the junction kept 7 bases outside the gene matches. Germline V gene sequence: CDR1 SGHRS, CDR2 YFSETQ. This CDR3 contains 15 residues. The CDR3 DNA is TGCGCCAGCAGCTCCGGGACAGGGCAGGGTCAGCCCCAGCATTTT. This encodes CASSSGTGQGQPQHF.

The CDR3 bases are TGTGCCAGCAAAAGCCGGGACAGGCTCATGAACACTGAAGCTTTCTTT. Residues: CASKSRDRLMNTEAFF. This chain links TRBV2 with TRBJ1-1; 8 bases agree with TRBD1. This CDR3 contains 16 residues. J was trimmed by 0 bases and V by 7 bases; bases with no gene match: 10. CDR1 SNHLY and CDR2 FYNNEI come from the germline V gene.

The sample holds a few counts of this clone. The rearrangement uses TRBV7-2 and TRBJ2-7; 7 bases are shared with TRBD2. The CDR3 extends over 15 amino acids. V dropped 1 base and J dropped 3; count of bases not matched to a gene: 6. From germline, CDR1 is SGHTA and CDR2 FQGNSA. The DNA of the CDR3 is TGTGCCAGCAGCTTAGGACTAGCAACCGGCTACGAGCAGTACTTC. It is translated as CASSLGLATGYEQYF.

As DNA, the CDR3 is TGTGCCAGCAGCCAAGCTAACTATGGCTACACCTTC. Translation: CASSQANYGYTF. The V and J genes are TRBV11-2 and TRBJ1-2; D is undetermined. The CDR3 length is 12 residues. CDR1 SGHAT and CDR2 FQNNGV come from the germline V gene. Trimming pared 5 bases from V and 0 bases from J, leaving 4 bases between.

The gene calls are TRBV2 and TRBJ1-1; D unresolved. The CDR3 extends over 13 amino acids. V was trimmed by 6 bases and J by 5 bases, leaving 13 bases between them. Germline loops: CDR1 SNHLY, CDR2 FYNNEI. The CDR3 bases are TGTGCCAGCAGGCCAACCCTGAGGACTGAAGCTTTCTTT. It translates to CASRPTLRTEAFF.

This clone was detected only a few times. J is TRBJ2-7 and V is TRBV7-2; 8 nucleotides agree with TRBD1. V shed 5 bases and J 3 bases; nucleotides not matched to a gene: 3. CDR1 SGHTA and CDR2 FQGNSA come from the germline V gene. The CDR3 sequence is 13 residues long. The CDR3 coding sequence is TGTGCCAGCAGCACCGGACAGGGCTACGAGCAGTACTTC. Amino acids: CASSTGQGYEQYF. The whole variable domain, filled in from reference TRBV7-2 and TRBJ2-7, reads GAGVSQSPSNKVTEKGKDVELRCDPISGHTALYWYRQSLGQGLEFLIYFQGNSAPDKSGLPSDRFSAERTGGSVSTLTIQRTQQEDSAVYLCASSTGQGYEQYFGPGTRLTVT.

This chain connects TRBV9 to TRBJ2-1; 8 positions match TRBD2. V lost 4 bases to trimming and J lost 2 bases; unmatched junction nucleotides: 8. CDR3 length: 16 amino acids. The germline CDR1 and CDR2 sequences are SGDLS and YYNGEE. DNA of the CDR3: TGTGCCAGCAGCTGGGGTAGCGGGGTGACCTACAATGAGCAGTTCTTC. Translation: CASSWGSGVTYNEQFF.